This record looks at one T cell receptor (beta chain) sequence and its context. Its cognate antigen is unknown. This specimen belongs to a study of beta chain features in type 1 diabetes. Trimming took off 2 bases at V and 6 bases at J, with 10 bases between the two ends. Germline V lookup: CDR1 SGHAT, CDR2 FQNNGV. The CDR3 has 14 residues. Isolated RNA was reverse transcribed in full, so expressed TCRB transcripts were sequenced. Data came from immunoSEQ multiplex PCR; TCRdb stores just in-frame clones and leaves some out. The table lists around 15,000 clones, around 77% of them singletons. The study's findings and limits: The VDJ junctions of type 1 diabetes patients carried fewer insertions and more deletions. TCRB CDR3 length was moderately but significantly reduced in all four CD4+ subsets of Type 1 diabetes patients.

The chain uses TRBV11-2 and TRBJ2-2, with D possibly matching TRBD1 (5 bases). The sequence was obtained from a woman younger than 35 with type 1 diabetes. Sequenced input: stem cell memory CD4+ T cells from blood. The CDR3 protein is CASSLFQGPGELFF. The CDR3 region has the DNA TGTGCCAGCAGCTTATTCCAGGGTCCCGGGGAGCTGTTTTTT.